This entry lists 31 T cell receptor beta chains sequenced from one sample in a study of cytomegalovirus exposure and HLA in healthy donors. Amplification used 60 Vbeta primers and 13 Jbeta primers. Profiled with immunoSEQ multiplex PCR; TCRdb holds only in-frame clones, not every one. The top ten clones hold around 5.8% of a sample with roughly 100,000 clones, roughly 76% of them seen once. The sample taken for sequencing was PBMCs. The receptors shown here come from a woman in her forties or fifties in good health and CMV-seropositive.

CDR3 residues: CASSVALAGPQETQYF. The CDR3 DNA reads TGTGCCAGCAGCGTAGCCCTCGCGGGGCCCCAAGAGACCCAGTACTTC. The V and J genes are TRBV9 and TRBJ2-5, with D maybe TRBD2 (6 bases). Trimming took off 0 bases at V and 1 base at J, with 13 bases between the two ends. Per germline, CDR1 SGDLS and CDR2 YYNGEE. The CDR3 has 16 amino acids.

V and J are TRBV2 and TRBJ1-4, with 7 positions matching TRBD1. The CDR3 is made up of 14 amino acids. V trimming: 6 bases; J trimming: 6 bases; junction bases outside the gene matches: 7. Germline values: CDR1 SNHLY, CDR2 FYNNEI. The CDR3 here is CASSRQGLDEKLFF. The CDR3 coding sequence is TGTGCCAGCAGCAGACAGGGTCTCGATGAAAAACTGTTTTTT.

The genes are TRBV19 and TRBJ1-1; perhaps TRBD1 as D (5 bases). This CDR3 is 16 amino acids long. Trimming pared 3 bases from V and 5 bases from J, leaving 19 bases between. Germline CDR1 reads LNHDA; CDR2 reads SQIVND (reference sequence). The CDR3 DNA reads TGTGCCAGTAGTATGTTCGGGGGGGGACTGGGAACTGAAGCTTTCTTT. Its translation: CASSMFGGGLGTEAFF.

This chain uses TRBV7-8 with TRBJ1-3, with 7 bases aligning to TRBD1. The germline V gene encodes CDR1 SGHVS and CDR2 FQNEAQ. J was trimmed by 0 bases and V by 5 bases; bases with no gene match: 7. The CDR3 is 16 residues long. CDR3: CASSPPSGGSGNTIYF. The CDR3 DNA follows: TGTGCCAGCAGCCCCCCTTCAGGGGGCTCTGGAAACACCATATATTTT.

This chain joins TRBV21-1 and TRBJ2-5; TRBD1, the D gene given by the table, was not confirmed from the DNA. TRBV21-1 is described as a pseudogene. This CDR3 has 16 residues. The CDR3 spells CASSSVQGRGQETQYF. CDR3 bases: TGTGCCAGCAGCTCAGTCCAAGGTAGGGGCCAAGAGACCCAGTACTTC.

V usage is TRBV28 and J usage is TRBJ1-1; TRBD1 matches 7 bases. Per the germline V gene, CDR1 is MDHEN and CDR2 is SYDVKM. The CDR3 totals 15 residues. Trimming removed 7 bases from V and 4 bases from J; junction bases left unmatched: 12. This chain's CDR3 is CASTKQGPRATEAFF. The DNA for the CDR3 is TGTGCCAGCACGAAACAGGGGCCCAGGGCCACTGAAGCTTTCTTT.

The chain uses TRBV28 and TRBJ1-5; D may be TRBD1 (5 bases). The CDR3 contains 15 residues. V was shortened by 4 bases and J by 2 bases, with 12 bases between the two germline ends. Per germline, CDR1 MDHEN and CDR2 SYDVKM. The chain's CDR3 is CASSSSGGGNQPQHF. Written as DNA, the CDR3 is TGTGCCAGCAGTTCGTCGGGGGGAGGCAATCAGCCCCAGCATTTT.

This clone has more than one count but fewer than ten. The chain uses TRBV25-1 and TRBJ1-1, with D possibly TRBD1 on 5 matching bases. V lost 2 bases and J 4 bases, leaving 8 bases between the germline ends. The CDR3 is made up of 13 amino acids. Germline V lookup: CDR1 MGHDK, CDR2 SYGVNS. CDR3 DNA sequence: TGTGCCAGCAGTGAACGTAGGGGCACTGAAGCTTTCTTT. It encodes CASSERRGTEAFF.

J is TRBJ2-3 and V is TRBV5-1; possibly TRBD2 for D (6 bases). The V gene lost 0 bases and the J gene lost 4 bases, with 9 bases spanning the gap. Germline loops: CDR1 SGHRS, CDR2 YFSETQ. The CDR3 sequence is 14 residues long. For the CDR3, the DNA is TGCGCCAGCAGCTTGGCAGCGGGCGCAGATACGCAGTATTTT. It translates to CASSLAAGADTQYF.

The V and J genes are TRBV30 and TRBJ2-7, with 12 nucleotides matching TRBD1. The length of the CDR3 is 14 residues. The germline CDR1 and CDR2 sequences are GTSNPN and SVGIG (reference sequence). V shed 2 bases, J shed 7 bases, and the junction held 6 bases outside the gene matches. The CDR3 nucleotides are TGTGCCTGGAGTCCGGGGACAGGGGGCTGGGAGCAGTACTTC. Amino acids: CAWSPGTGGWEQYF.

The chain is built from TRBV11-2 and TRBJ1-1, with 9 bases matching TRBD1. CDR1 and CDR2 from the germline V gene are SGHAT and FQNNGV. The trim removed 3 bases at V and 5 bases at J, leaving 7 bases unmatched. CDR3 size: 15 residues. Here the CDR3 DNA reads TGTGCCAGCAGCTTTCCGGGACAGGGCCGGACTGAAGCTTTCTTT. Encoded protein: CASSFPGQGRTEAFF.

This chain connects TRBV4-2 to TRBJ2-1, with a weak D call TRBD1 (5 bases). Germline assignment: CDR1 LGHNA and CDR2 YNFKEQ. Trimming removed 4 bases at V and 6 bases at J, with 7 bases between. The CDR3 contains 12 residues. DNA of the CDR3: TGTGCCAGCAGCCGCACAGGCAATGAGCAGTTCTTC. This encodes CASSRTGNEQFF.

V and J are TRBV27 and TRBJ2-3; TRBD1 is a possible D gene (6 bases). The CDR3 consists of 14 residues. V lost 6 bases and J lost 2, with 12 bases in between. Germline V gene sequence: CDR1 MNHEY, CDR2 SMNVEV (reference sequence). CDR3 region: CASSRGGSTDTQYF. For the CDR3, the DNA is TGTGCCAGCAGCCGAGGGGGTTCCACAGATACGCAGTATTTT.

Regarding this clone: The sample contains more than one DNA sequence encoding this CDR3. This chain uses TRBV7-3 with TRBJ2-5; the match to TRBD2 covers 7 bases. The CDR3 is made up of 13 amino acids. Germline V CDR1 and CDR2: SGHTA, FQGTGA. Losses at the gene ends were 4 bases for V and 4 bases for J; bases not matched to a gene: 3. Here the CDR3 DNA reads TGTGCCAGCAGCTCCGGGGGGAGAGAGACCCAGTACTTC. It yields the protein CASSSGGRETQYF.

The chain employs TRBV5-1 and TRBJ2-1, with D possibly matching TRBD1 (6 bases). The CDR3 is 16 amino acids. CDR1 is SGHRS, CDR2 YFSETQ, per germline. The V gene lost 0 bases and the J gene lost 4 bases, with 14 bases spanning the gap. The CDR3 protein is CASSLALSTGYNEQFF. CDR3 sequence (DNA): TGCGCCAGCAGCTTGGCCCTATCGACAGGATACAATGAGCAGTTCTTC.

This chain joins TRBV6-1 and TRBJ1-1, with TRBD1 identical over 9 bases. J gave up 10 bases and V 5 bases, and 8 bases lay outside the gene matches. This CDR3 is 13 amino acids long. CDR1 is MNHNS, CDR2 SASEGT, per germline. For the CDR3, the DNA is TGTGCCAGCAGTTATAACAGGGGGCGCAGAGCTTTCTTT. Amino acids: CASSYNRGRRAFF.

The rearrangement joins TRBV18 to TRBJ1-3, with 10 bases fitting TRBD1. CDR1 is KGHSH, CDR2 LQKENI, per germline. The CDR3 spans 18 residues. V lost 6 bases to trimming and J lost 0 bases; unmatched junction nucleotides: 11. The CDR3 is CASSPLGQGFPSGNTIYF. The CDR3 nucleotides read TGTGCCAGCTCCCCCCTGGGACAGGGGTTCCCCTCTGGAAACACCATATATTTT. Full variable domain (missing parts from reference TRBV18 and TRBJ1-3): NAGVMQNPRHLVRRRGQEARLRCSPMKGHSHVYWYRQLPEEGLKFMVYLQKENIIDESGMPKERFSAEFPKEGPSILRIQQVVRGDSAAYFCASSPLGQGFPSGNTIYFGEGSWLTVV.

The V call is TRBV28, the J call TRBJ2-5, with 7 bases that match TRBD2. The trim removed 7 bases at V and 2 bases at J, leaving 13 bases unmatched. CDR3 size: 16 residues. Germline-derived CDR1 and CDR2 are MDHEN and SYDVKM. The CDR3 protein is CASNTWRAGRQETQYF. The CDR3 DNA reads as TGTGCCAGCAACACGTGGCGAGCGGGGAGGCAAGAGACCCAGTACTTC.

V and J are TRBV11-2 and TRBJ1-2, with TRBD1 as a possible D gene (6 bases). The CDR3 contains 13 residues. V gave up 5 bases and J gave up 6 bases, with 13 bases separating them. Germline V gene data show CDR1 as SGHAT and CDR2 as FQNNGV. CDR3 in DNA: TGTGCCAGCAGCCCTTATCAGGGGAATGGCTACACCTTC. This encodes CASSPYQGNGYTF.

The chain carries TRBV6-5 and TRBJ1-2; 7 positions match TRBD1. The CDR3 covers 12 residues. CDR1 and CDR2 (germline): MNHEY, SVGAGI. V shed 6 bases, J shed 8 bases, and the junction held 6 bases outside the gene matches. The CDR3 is CASRGAGGGYTF. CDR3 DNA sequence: TGTGCCAGCAGGGGGGCAGGGGGAGGCTACACCTTC.

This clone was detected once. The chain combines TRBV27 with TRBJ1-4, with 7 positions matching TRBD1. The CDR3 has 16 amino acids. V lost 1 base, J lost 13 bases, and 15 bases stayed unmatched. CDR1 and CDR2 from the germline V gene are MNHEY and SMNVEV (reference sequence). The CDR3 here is CASSLFMGQSLEGLFF. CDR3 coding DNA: TGTGCCAGCAGTTTATTTATGGGACAGTCTCTTGAAGGACTGTTTTTT.

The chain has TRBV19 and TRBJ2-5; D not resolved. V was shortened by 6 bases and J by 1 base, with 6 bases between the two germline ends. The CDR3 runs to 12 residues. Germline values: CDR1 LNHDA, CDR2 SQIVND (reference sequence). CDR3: CASSFLQETQYF. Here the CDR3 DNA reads TGTGCCAGTAGCTTTCTCCAAGAGACCCAGTACTTC.

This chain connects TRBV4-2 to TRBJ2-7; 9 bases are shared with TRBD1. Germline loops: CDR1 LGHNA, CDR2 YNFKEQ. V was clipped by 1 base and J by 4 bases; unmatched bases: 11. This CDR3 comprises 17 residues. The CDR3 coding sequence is TGTGCCAGCAGCCAAGGAGAGACAGGGGGTACGGTATACGAGCAGTACTTC. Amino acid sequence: CASSQGETGGTVYEQYF.

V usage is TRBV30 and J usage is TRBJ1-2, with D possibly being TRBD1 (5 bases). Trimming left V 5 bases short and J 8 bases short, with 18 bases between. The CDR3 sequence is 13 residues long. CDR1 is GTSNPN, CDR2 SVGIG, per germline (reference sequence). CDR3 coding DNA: TGTGCCTGGGAACAGGCCGTCATTGAAGGCTACACCTTC. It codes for CAWEQAVIEGYTF.

In DNA form, the CDR3 reads TGTGCCAGCAGCTTAGGGCGGGGAGTGGAGGGTGGCTACACCTTC. It codes for CASSLGRGVEGGYTF. The chain couples TRBV7-2 to TRBJ1-2; D unresolved. The V gene's germline CDR1 is SGHTA and CDR2 FQGNSA. V was clipped by 1 base and J by 7 bases, with 16 bases between them. The CDR3 runs to 15 residues.

The CDR3 nucleotides are TGTGCCAGTAGTCTTGTCCCACGAGGAGATACGCAGTATTTT. This codes for CASSLVPRGDTQYF. The V call is TRBV19, the J call TRBJ2-3, with D unresolved. The length of the CDR3 is 14 residues. Germline V gene data show CDR1 as LNHDA and CDR2 as SQIVND (reference sequence). V was trimmed by 5 bases and J by 5 bases, leaving 14 bases between them.

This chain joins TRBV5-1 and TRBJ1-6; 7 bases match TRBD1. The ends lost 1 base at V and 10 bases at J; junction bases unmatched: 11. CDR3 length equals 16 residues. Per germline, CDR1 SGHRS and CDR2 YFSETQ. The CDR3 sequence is CASSLTGVQVSSPLHF. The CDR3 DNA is TGCGCCAGCAGCTTGACAGGGGTGCAGGTTAGCTCACCCCTCCACTTT.

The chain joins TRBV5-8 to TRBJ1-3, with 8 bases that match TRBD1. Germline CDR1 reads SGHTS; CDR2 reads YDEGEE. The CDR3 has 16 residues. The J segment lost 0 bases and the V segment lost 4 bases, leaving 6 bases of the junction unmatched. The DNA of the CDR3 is TGTGCCAGCAGCCGTTTTGGACAGGGCTCTGGAAACACCATATATTTT. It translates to CASSRFGQGSGNTIYF.

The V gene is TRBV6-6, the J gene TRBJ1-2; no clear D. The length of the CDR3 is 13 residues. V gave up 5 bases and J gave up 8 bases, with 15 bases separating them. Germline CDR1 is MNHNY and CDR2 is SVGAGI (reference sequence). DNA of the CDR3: TGTGCCAGCAGTCCAAACCCCCACATCGGCTACACCTTC. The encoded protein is CASSPNPHIGYTF.

DNA of the CDR3: TGTGCCAGCAGTGAAACAGGGGGCGGAATTAATGAAAAACTGTTTTTT. It is translated as CASSETGGGINEKLFF. The J gene is TRBJ1-4, the V gene TRBV6-1; TRBD1 matches at 9 bases. The CDR3 contains 16 residues. Trimming took 2 bases from V and 4 from J; bases not matched to a gene: 5. Looked up from germline, CDR1 is MNHNS and CDR2 is SASEGT.

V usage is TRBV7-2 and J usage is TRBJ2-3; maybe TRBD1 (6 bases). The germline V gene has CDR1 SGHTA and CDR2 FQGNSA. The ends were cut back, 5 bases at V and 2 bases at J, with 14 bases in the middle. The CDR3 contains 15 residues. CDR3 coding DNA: TGTGCCAGCAGCCGCGACAGGATCAACACAGATACGCAGTATTTT. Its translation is CASSRDRINTDTQYF. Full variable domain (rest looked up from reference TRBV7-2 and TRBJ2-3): GAGVSQSPSNKVTEKGKDVELRCDPISGHTALYWYRQSLGQGLEFLIYFQGNSAPDKSGLPSDRFSAERTGGSVSTLTIQRTQQEDSAVYLCASSRDRINTDTQYFGPGTRLTVL.